This T cell receptor (beta chain) was observed in a study of T cells in narcolepsy. The CDR3 has 18 amino acids. V lost 6 bases to trimming and J lost 1 base; unmatched junction nucleotides: 15. Germline V CDR1 and CDR2: MNHEY, SMNVEV (reference sequence). As concerns this clone: The antigen remains unidentified.

Produced via immunoSEQ multiplex PCR; TCRdb's table is partial and in-frame only. The sample comprises about 32,000 clones, 80% to 85% of which are singletons, and around 0.7% rests with the top ten. Study outcomes and limitations: Healthy controls reportedly lacked the autoreactive clonotypes serially found in patients' blood.

The source of this sequence is a human donor in good health. The chain recombines TRBV27 with TRBJ2-5, with 9 positions matching TRBD2. Sequencing was done on a sample of memory (CD45RA-) CD4+ T cells from blood. The CDR3 is CASSPLQRGASSQETQYF. The DNA for the CDR3 is TGTGCCAGCAGCCCCTTGCAGCGGGGGGCCTCGTCCCAAGAGACCCAGTACTTC.